This TCR beta chain was found in a study of Ad26.COV2.S vaccination and SARS-CoV-2 variants. With 4 bases removed from V and 0 bases from J, the gap between germline ends came to 11 bases. The CDR3 has 14 amino acids. CDR1 is SGHTS and CDR2 is YDEGEE in the germline V gene. Treatment of the sample: 15 to 20 received Ad26.COV2.S at low or high dose, single or two shots; 5 received placebo; per-sample allocation not given. Specimens were obtained on day 63 following the first vaccine or placebo injection. Some clones are missing from TCRdb's copy, which holds only in-frame ones; the method was immunoSEQ multiplex PCR. Of over 250,000 clones detected, around 87% appear once; the ten largest clones hold about 3.6%.

Source: peripheral blood, taken in a trial of Ad26.COV2.S vaccine versus placebo. The chain uses TRBV5-8 and TRBJ2-7; D may correspond to TRBD1 or TRBD2 (5 bases each). The receptor's source is a person between 18 and 65 years old who received the Ad26.COV2.S COVID-19 vaccine or a placebo. This CDR3 reads CASSMTGLSYEQYF. DNA of the CDR3: TGTGCCAGCAGCATGACGGGGCTCTCCTACGAGCAGTACTTC.